The next 24 T cell receptor beta chains were all read from a single sample in a study of T-cell reconstitution after alpha-beta-depleted transplantation in children. Library preparation (for TCRbeta) was performed with unique molecular identifiers. TCRdb independently ran MiXCR on the PCR reads; one entry per CDR3 protein. The sample includes around 700,000 distinct CDR3 sequences, around 14% of them seen just once. The specimen was PBMCs, collected before TCRalphabeta/CD19-depleted stem cell transplant. These receptor sequences come from a girl aged 2 to 9 with congenital amegakaryocytic thrombocytopenia, due to receive a stem cell transplant.

This clonotype was observed a few times. This chain joins TRBV7-9 and TRBJ1-3, with D tentatively TRBD1 (6 bases). The CDR3 loop spans 14 amino acids. Deletions cut 5 bases from V and 4 bases from J, with 12 bases between. Germline V gene lookup returns CDR1 SEHNR and CDR2 FQNEAQ (reference sequence). The CDR3 DNA sequence: TGTGCCAGCAGCGCCCCCGACAGGGGAAACACCATATATTTT. Its protein is CASSAPDRGNTIYF.

This clonotype was counted ten times or more. The V gene is TRBV11-2, the J gene TRBJ1-2; 7 bases agree with TRBD1. The trim removed 5 bases at V and 2 bases at J, leaving 5 bases unmatched. The CDR3 totals 14 residues. The germline CDR1 and CDR2 sequences are SGHAT and FQNNGV. Here the CDR3 reads CASSLGTDNYGYTF. DNA for the CDR3: TGTGCCAGCAGCCTAGGGACAGACAACTATGGCTACACCTTC.

J is TRBJ2-7 and V is TRBV30, with D tentatively TRBD1 or TRBD2 (5 bases each). V lost 1 base, J lost 5 bases, and 15 bases lay in between. The CDR3 covers 14 residues. CDR1 is GTSNPN and CDR2 is SVGIG in the germline V gene (reference sequence). The DNA for the CDR3 is TGTGCCTGGAGTGAGGTTGGAGTGGGGGACGAGCAGTACTTC. Translation: CAWSEVGVGDEQYF.

A few counts support this clonotype. The V and J genes are TRBV5-1 and TRBJ2-3; 12 bases fit TRBD2. With V trimmed by 0 bases and J by 4 bases, 6 bases remained unmatched. This CDR3 has 17 amino acids. Germline-derived CDR1 and CDR2 are SGHRS and YFSETQ. Here the CDR3 reads CASSLGLAGGLSDTQYF. The CDR3 DNA sequence: TGCGCCAGCAGCTTGGGGCTAGCGGGAGGGCTCTCAGATACGCAGTATTTT.

The rearrangement uses TRBV28 and TRBJ1-5, with a tentative D call TRBD1 (6 bases). The V gene's germline CDR1 is MDHEN and CDR2 SYDVKM. The CDR3 has 15 residues. V lost 6 bases, J lost 7 bases, and 19 bases lay in between. The CDR3 DNA sequence: TGTGCCAGCAGCTCACCCAGGGGCGAGGACCAGCCCCAGCATTTT. Protein product: CASSSPRGEDQPQHF. Full variable domain (remainder filled in from reference TRBV28 and TRBJ1-5): DVKVTQSSRYLVKRTGEKVFLECVQDMDHENMFWYRQDPGLGLRLIYFSYDVKMKEKGDIPEGYSVSREKKERFSLILESASTNQTSMYLCASSSPRGEDQPQHFGDGTRLSIL.

The V and J genes are TRBV29-1 and TRBJ2-3, with D perhaps matching TRBD1 or TRBD2 (5 bases each). Per germline, CDR1 SQVTM and CDR2 ANQGSEA. The germline V and J ends were trimmed by 7 bases and 3 bases, with 32 bases remaining between them. CDR3 length: 19 residues. CDR3 DNA sequence: TGCAGCGCCGAGGGACCCAAATCGGGACCAGATCATAATACAGATACGCAGTATTTT. Translating gives CSAEGPKSGPDHNTDTQYF.

In nucleotides, the CDR3 is TGCGCCAGCAGCTTGGGACAAGACCGCTACGAGCAGTACTTC. This codes for CASSLGQDRYEQYF. This chain connects TRBV5-1 to TRBJ2-7; no reliable D call. The V end lost 0 bases, the J end lost 3 bases, and 10 bases lay between the germline ends. The CDR3 has 14 residues. The germline CDR1 and CDR2 sequences are SGHRS and YFSETQ.

The gene calls are TRBV2 and TRBJ1-2, with TRBD1 identical over 8 bases. V lost 4 bases, J lost 8 bases, and 9 bases stayed unmatched. This CDR3 has 14 amino acids. Germline CDR1 and CDR2: SNHLY and FYNNEI. CDR3 nucleotide sequence: TGTGCCAGCAGTGTAGCGACAGGGGCATTCGGCTACACCTTC. Encoded protein: CASSVATGAFGYTF.

This clonotype showed up just a few times. V usage is TRBV5-1 and J usage is TRBJ2-5; 12 bases align to TRBD2. The germline CDR1 and CDR2 sequences are SGHRS and YFSETQ. The CDR3 runs to 15 residues. V lost 4 bases, J lost 3 bases, and 4 bases stayed unmatched. The CDR3 DNA is TGCGCCAGCAGCCCTAGCGGGAGGGACAAAGAGACCCAGTACTTC. Translating it yields CASSPSGRDKETQYF. The full variable domain, in which reference TRBV5-1 and TRBJ2-5 provide the parts outside the CDR3, is KAGVTQTPRYLIKTRGQQVTLSCSPISGHRSVSWYQQTPGQGLQFLFEYFSETQRNKGNFPGRFSGRQFSNSRSEMNVSTLELGDSALYLCASSPSGRDKETQYFGPGTRLLVL.

This clonotype appeared a few times. The chain recombines TRBV7-2 with TRBJ2-7; D gene unclear. The length of the CDR3 is 13 residues. Germline CDR1 reads SGHTA; CDR2 reads FQGNSA. Trimming removed 10 bases from V and 0 bases from J, with 13 bases in between. This chain's CDR3 is CAITWPFSYEQYF. DNA of the CDR3: TGTGCCATAACCTGGCCCTTCTCCTACGAGCAGTACTTC.

This clonotype has a single count. The V and J genes are TRBV7-6 and TRBJ2-7; the D gene is possibly TRBD2 (5 bases). This CDR3 spans 13 amino acids. Trimming pared 4 bases from V and 1 base from J, leaving 8 bases between. Germline V gene lookup returns CDR1 SGHVS and CDR2 FNYEAQ. The CDR3 protein is CASSYEGSYEQYF. CDR3 in DNA: TGTGCCAGCAGCTACGAGGGTTCCTACGAGCAGTACTTC.

This clonotype was counted between two and nine times. The chain joins TRBV18 to TRBJ1-5; D is perhaps TRBD1 (6 bases). The germline V and J ends were trimmed by 2 bases and 3 bases, with 8 bases remaining between them. CDR1 is KGHSH and CDR2 is LQKENI in the germline V gene. This CDR3 region has 14 residues. This CDR3 reads CASSPGQLNQPQHF. CDR3 DNA sequence: TGTGCCAGCTCACCAGGACAGCTCAATCAGCCCCAGCATTTT.

V is TRBV30 and J is TRBJ1-1, with 8 bases lining up with TRBD1. From germline, CDR1 is GTSNPN and CDR2 SVGIG (reference sequence). The CDR3 spans 14 residues. Germline trimming cut 3 bases from V and 3 bases from J; bases unmatched to any gene: 6. CDR3 amino acids: CAWRIRTGHTEAFF. The CDR3 coding sequence is TGTGCCTGGAGAATCCGGACAGGGCACACTGAAGCTTTCTTT.

The chain combines TRBV12-3 or TRBV12-4 with TRBJ2-1, with D uncertain. The germline V and J ends were trimmed by 3 bases and 4 bases, with 19 bases remaining between them. The length of the CDR3 is 17 residues. The CDR3 region is CASSLPLMAERYNEQFF. The CDR3, as DNA: TGTGCCAGCAGTTTGCCCCTAATGGCGGAACGTTACAATGAGCAGTTCTTC.

This clonotype was found a few times. The V call is TRBV18, the J call TRBJ1-4; D is undetermined. Germline V gives CDR1 KGHSH, CDR2 LQKENI. Trimming took off 6 bases at V and 1 base at J, with 15 bases between the two ends. The CDR3 runs to 16 residues. Here the CDR3 DNA reads TGTGCCAGCTCCCGAGACCCTGTGGGAACTAATGAAAAACTGTTTTTT. This sequence encodes CASSRDPVGTNEKLFF.

This chain connects TRBV5-1 to TRBJ1-1, with D perhaps TRBD1 (5 bases). The CDR3 is 15 residues long. In germline, CDR1 is SGHRS, CDR2 YFSETQ. With 4 bases removed from V and 7 bases from J, the gap between germline ends came to 20 bases. CDR3 amino acids: CASSPPRVQGDEAFF. CDR3 in DNA: TGCGCCAGCAGCCCCCCACGGGTTCAGGGTGATGAAGCTTTCTTT.

The table lists this clonotype with many counts. V gene TRBV29-1 combines with J gene TRBJ2-1; unclear D gene. The length of the CDR3 is 13 residues. The V end lost 5 bases, the J end lost 0 bases, and 8 bases lay between the germline ends. Per germline, CDR1 SQVTM and CDR2 ANQGSEA. DNA of the CDR3: TGCAGCGTTAGGTCTATCTCCTACAATGAGCAGTTCTTC. Its protein is CSVRSISYNEQFF.

Worth noting for this clonotype: Being one base from a much bigger clone, this may be a read error. The CDR3 end shows no conserved phenylalanine or tryptophan, and so a read error is likely. The V gene is TRBV24-1, the J gene TRBJ2-7, with 9 nucleotides matching TRBD2. V shed 9 bases and J 0 bases; nucleotides not matched to a gene: 11. CDR3 length: 16 residues. The germline V gene has CDR1 KGHDR and CDR2 SFDVKD. CDR3 region: CATAKTSGWSSYEQYL. Here the CDR3 DNA reads TGTGCCACCGCGAAGACTAGCGGATGGAGCTCCTACGAGCAGTACCTC.

This clonotype was seen a handful of times. V and J are TRBV7-2 and TRBJ2-1; tentatively, D is TRBD2 (5 bases). Trimming shortened V by 3 bases and J by 10 bases, and 16 bases separated the two germline ends. CDR1 SGHTA and CDR2 FQGNSA come from the germline V gene. The CDR3 is 14 amino acids. The CDR3 DNA sequence: TGTGCCAGCAGCTTCCATATGACCGGGAACGAGCAGTTCTTC. This sequence encodes CASSFHMTGNEQFF.

This clonotype was seen a handful of times. The rearrangement joins TRBV20-1 to TRBJ2-1; TRBD2 matches at 8 bases. The germline V gene encodes CDR1 DFQATT and CDR2 SNEGSKA (reference sequence). This CDR3 has 16 residues. The V and J ends lost 1 base and 6 bases, in that order; junction bases with no gene match: 11. CDR3 in DNA: TGCAGTGCTAGAGCCCCGAATAGCGGGAAGACCAATGAGCAGTTCTTC. Protein product: CSARAPNSGKTNEQFF.

The V gene is TRBV27, the J gene TRBJ1-4; D may be TRBD1 (5 bases). The CDR3 sequence is 16 residues long. The V end was cut by 5 bases, the J end by 8 bases, with 21 bases between. Germline CDR1 and CDR2: MNHEY and SMNVEV (reference sequence). Here the CDR3 reads CASSDVPGPKGEKLFF. The CDR3 coding sequence is TGTGCCAGCAGTGACGTACCGGGACCTAAAGGCGAAAAACTGTTTTTT.

This clonotype came up a few times. The rearrangement uses TRBV6-5 and TRBJ2-7, with D perhaps given as TRBD1 or TRBD2 (5 bases each). The germline V gene encodes CDR1 MNHEY and CDR2 SVGAGI. The CDR3 has 11 residues. V was pared by 8 bases and J by 11 bases, with 16 bases between. In DNA, the CDR3 is TGTGCCAGCCGGGTGGGACGAACTGAGTACTTC. It codes for CASRVGRTEYF.

Ten or more counts support this clonotype. The genes are TRBV29-1 and TRBJ2-7, with D tentatively TRBD2 (5 bases). Germline V gene sequence: CDR1 SQVTM, CDR2 ANQGSEA. Trimming took 7 bases from V and 2 from J, leaving 12 bases between them. The CDR3 extends over 12 amino acids. CDR3 sequence reads: CSATGKAYEQYF. Written as DNA, the CDR3 is TGCAGCGCGACGGGGAAGGCCTACGAGCAGTACTTC.

In its sample, this clonotype was seen many times. The rearrangement links TRBV7-9 to TRBJ2-1; 8 bases agree with TRBD2. The CDR3 consists of 15 residues. CDR1 and CDR2 (germline): SEHNR, FQNEAQ (reference sequence). With V trimmed by 4 bases and J by 6 bases, 8 bases remained unmatched. CDR3 in amino acids: CASSSNSGMLNEQFF. CDR3 in DNA: TGTGCCAGCAGCTCCAATAGCGGGATGCTCAATGAGCAGTTCTTC.